Listed here are 13 T cell receptor beta chains from one sample, sequenced in a study of blood T cell repertoires in COVID-19. The assay was immunoSEQ multiplex PCR, and TCRdb's table has in-frame clones only and misses some. The data contain 150,000 to 200,000 clones, 80% to 90% of them singletons. Sequenced input: peripheral blood. The receptors were sampled from a man aged 30 to 39 with active or convalescent COVID-19.

The chain couples TRBV7-9 to TRBJ2-5; the match to TRBD1 covers 8 bases. V was pared by 5 bases and J by 5 bases, with 4 bases of the junction left unmatched. Germline-derived CDR1 and CDR2 are SEHNR and FQNEAQ (reference sequence). The CDR3 has 13 residues. The DNA of the CDR3 is TGTGCCAGCAGCCCACGACAGGGGGAGACCCAGTACTTC. Translating gives CASSPRQGETQYF.

V is TRBV28 and J is TRBJ1-2; D remains unclear. The germline CDR1 and CDR2 sequences are MDHEN and SYDVKM. This CDR3 has 15 residues. The V gene lost 1 base and the J gene lost 5 bases, with 14 bases spanning the gap. The CDR3 nucleotides are TGTGCCAGCAGTTTATCGGACTACCAGAGTTATGGCTACACCTTC. Its translation is CASSLSDYQSYGYTF.

The J gene is TRBJ1-3, the V gene TRBV9, with TRBD1 as a possible D gene (6 bases). CDR3 length: 15 residues. Germline V CDR1 and CDR2: SGDLS, YYNGEE. Trimming stripped 3 bases from V and 0 bases from J, with 10 bases between. DNA of the CDR3: TGTGCCAGCAGCGCGGACAGTTACTCTGGAAACACCATATATTTT. This translates into CASSADSYSGNTIYF. The full variable domain, rest sourced from reference TRBV9 and TRBJ1-3, is DSGVTQTPKHLITATGQRVTLRCSPRSGDLSVYWYQQSLDQGLQFLIQYYNGEERAKGNILERFSAQQFPDLHSELNLSSLELGDSALYFCASSADSYSGNTIYFGEGSWLTVV.

The rearrangement joins TRBV5-6 to TRBJ2-1; 12 bases line up with TRBD1. The CDR3 length is 17 residues. V lost 4 bases to trimming and J lost 8 bases; unmatched junction nucleotides: 13. Germline assignment: CDR1 SGHDT and CDR2 YYEEEE. The CDR3 sequence is CASSPSLGDRGRDEQFF. The CDR3 region has the DNA TGTGCCAGCAGCCCCTCGCTAGGGGACAGGGGGCGGGATGAGCAGTTCTTC.

J is TRBJ2-5 and V is TRBV6-4, with 10 bases matching TRBD2. The CDR3 has 15 residues. Germline CDR1 is MRHNA and CDR2 is SNTAGT. With V trimmed by 3 bases and J by 3 bases, 4 bases remained unmatched. The CDR3 coding sequence is TGTGCCAGCAGTGAGCTAGCGGGAGAGGAAGAGACCCAGTACTTC. This gives the protein CASSELAGEEETQYF.

This chain connects TRBV6-4 to TRBJ2-1; D is unclear. The length of the CDR3 is 13 residues. Between the trimmed V and J ends, which lost 7 bases and 7 bases, there was a span of 14 bases. Germline V gene data show CDR1 as MRHNA and CDR2 as SNTAGT. The CDR3: CASNPTGGNEQFF. The CDR3 nucleotides are TGTGCCAGCAACCCGACGGGTGGGAATGAGCAGTTCTTC.

This chain uses TRBV9 with TRBJ1-2; 7 bases match TRBD1. The J segment lost 3 bases and the V segment lost 0 bases, leaving 5 bases of the junction unmatched. This CDR3 is 15 amino acids long. CDR1 is SGDLS, CDR2 YYNGEE, per germline. DNA of the CDR3: TGTGCCAGCAGCGTAGATCCAGGGGGAGACTATGGCTACACCTTC. This encodes CASSVDPGGDYGYTF.

The chain links TRBV6-2 or TRBV6-3 to TRBJ1-5; D is undetermined. This CDR3 spans 14 amino acids. V lost 6 bases and J lost 4, with 13 bases in between. The germline V gene encodes CDR1 MNHEY and CDR2 SVGEGT. CDR3 coding DNA: TGTGCCAGCAGCCCACCAGCGGCGAATCAGCCCCAGCATTTT. Residues: CASSPPAANQPQHF.

The genes are TRBV19 and TRBJ1-5; 8 nucleotides align to TRBD1. The CDR3 extends over 19 amino acids. With 3 bases clipped from V and 3 bases from J, the junction kept 16 bases outside the gene matches. The V gene's germline CDR1 is LNHDA and CDR2 SQIVND (reference sequence). This CDR3 reads CASSIRTGKKSGSNQPQHF. The CDR3 nucleotides read TGTGCCAGTAGTATCAGGACAGGGAAAAAAAGTGGGTCCAATCAGCCCCAGCATTTT.

The chain is built from TRBV9 and TRBJ2-5; 7 bases map to TRBD2. With 4 bases clipped from V and 4 bases from J, the junction kept 4 bases outside the gene matches. Germline V gene lookup returns CDR1 SGDLS and CDR2 YYNGEE. The CDR3 totals 13 residues. CDR3 in amino acids: CASSPPGGETQYF. The CDR3 nucleotides are TGTGCCAGCAGCCCCCCGGGGGGAGAGACCCAGTACTTC. Filled out from reference TRBV9 and TRBJ2-5, the complete variable domain reads DSGVTQTPKHLITATGQRVTLRCSPRSGDLSVYWYQQSLDQGLQFLIQYYNGEERAKGNILERFSAQQFPDLHSELNLSSLELGDSALYFCASSPPGGETQYFGPGTRLLVL.

The V gene is TRBV4-1, the J gene TRBJ2-3, with D possibly matching TRBD2 (5 bases). V dropped 4 bases and J dropped 5 bases, with 13 bases sitting between them. Per germline, CDR1 MGHRA and CDR2 YSYEKL. The CDR3 has 14 residues. The CDR3 sequence: CASSLTGVGDTQYF. The CDR3 bases are TGCGCCAGCAGCCTTACCGGGGTAGGAGATACGCAGTATTTT.

The chain employs TRBV27 and TRBJ2-5, with 9 bases lining up with TRBD1. The CDR3 runs 14 residues. Germline V gives CDR1 MNHEY, CDR2 SMNVEV (reference sequence). The J segment lost 5 bases and the V segment lost 2 bases, leaving 3 bases of the junction unmatched. CDR3: CASSLGTGFETQYF. The CDR3 DNA follows: TGTGCCAGCAGTTTAGGGACAGGGTTCGAGACCCAGTACTTC.

The V gene is TRBV6-1, the J gene TRBJ1-1; the match to TRBD1 covers 7 bases. J gave up 5 bases and V 1 base, and 7 bases lay outside the gene matches. This CDR3 region has 15 residues. Germline V CDR1 and CDR2: MNHNS, SASEGT. The CDR3 loop reads CASSEGQGARTEAFF. The DNA of the CDR3 is TGTGCCAGCAGTGAAGGACAGGGCGCCAGAACTGAAGCTTTCTTT.